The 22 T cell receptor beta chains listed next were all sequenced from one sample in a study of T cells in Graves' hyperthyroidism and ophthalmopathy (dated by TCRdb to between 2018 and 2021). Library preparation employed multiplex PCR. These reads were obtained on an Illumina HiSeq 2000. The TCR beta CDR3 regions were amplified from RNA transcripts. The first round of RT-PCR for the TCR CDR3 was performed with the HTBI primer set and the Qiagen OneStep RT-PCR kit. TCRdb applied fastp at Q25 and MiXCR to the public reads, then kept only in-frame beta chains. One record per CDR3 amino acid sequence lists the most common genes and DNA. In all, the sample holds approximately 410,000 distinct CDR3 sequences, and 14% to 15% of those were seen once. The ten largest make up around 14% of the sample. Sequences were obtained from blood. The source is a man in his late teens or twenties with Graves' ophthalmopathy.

CDR3 sequence reads: CASSLSGGLADTGELFF. Here the CDR3 DNA reads TGTGCCAGCAGCTTAAGCGGGGGACTAGCAGATACCGGGGAGCTGTTTTTT. The chain has TRBV7-6 and TRBJ2-2; TRBD2 matches 9 bases. With 2 bases clipped from V and 5 bases from J, the junction kept 9 bases outside the gene matches. This CDR3 region has 17 residues. The germline gives CDR1 SGHVS, CDR2 FNYEAQ.

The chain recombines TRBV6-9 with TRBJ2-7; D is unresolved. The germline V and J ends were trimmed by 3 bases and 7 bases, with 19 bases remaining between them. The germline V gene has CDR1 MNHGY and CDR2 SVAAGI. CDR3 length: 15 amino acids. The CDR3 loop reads CASSYPDNTCHEQYF. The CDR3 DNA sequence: TGTGCCAGCAGTTACCCTGATAACACGTGCCATGAGCAGTACTTC.

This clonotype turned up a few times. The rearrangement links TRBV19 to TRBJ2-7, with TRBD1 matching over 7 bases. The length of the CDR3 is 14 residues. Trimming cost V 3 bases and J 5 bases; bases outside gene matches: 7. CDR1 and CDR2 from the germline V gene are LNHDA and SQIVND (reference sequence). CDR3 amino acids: CASSIRQGINEQYF. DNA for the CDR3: TGTGCCAGTAGTATTCGACAGGGTATAAACGAGCAGTACTTC. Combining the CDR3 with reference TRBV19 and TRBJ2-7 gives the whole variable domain DGGITQSPKYLFRKEGQNVTLSCEQNLNHDAMYWYRQDPGQGLRLIYYSQIVNDFQKGDIAEGYSVSREKKESFPLTVTSAQKNPTAFYLCASSIRQGINEQYFGPGTRLTVT.

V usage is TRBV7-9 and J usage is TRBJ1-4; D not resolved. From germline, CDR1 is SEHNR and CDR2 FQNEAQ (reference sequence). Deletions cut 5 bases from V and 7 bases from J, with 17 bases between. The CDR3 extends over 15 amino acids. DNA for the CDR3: TGTGCCAGCAGCGCCCCGGGGTTTAAGGGTGAAAAACTGTTTTTT. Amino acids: CASSAPGFKGEKLFF. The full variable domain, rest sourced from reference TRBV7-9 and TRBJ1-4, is DTGVSQNPRHKITKRGQNVTFRCDPISEHNRLYWYRQTLGQGPEFLTYFQNEAQLEKSRLLSDRFSAERPKGSFSTLEIQRTEQGDSAMYLCASSAPGFKGEKLFFGSGTQLSVL.

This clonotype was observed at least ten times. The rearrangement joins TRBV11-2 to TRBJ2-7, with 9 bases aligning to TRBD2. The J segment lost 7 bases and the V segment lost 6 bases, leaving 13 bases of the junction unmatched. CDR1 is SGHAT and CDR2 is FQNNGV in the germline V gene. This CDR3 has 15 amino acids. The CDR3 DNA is TGTGCCAGCAGGGTCCCGGGACTAGCATCCTGGGAGCAGTACTTC. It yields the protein CASRVPGLASWEQYF. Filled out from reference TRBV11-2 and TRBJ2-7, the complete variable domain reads EAGVAQSPRYKIIEKRQSVAFWCNPISGHATLYWYQQILGQGPKLLIQFQNNGVVDDSQLPKDRFSAERLKGVDSTLKIQPAKLEDSAVYLCASRVPGLASWEQYFGPGTRLTVT.

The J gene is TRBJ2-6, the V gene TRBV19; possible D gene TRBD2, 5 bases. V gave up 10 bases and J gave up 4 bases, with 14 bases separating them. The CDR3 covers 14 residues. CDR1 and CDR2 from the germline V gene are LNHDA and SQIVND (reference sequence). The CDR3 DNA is TGTGCCACAAAGTCGGGGTCCGGGGCCAACGTCCTGACTTTC. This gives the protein CATKSGSGANVLTF.

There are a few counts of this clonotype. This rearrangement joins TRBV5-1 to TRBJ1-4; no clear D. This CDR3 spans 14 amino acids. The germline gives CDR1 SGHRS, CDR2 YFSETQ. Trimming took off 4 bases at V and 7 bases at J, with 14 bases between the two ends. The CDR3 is CASSTGRLFEKLFF. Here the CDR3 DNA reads TGCGCCAGCAGCACCGGACGGCTATTTGAAAAACTGTTTTTT.

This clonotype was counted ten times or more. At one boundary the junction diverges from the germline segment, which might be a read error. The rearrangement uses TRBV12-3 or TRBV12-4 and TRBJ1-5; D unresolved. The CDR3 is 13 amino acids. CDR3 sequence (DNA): TGTGCCAGCAGTTTACAGCCCCATCATCCCCAGCATTTT. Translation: CASSLQPHHPQHF.

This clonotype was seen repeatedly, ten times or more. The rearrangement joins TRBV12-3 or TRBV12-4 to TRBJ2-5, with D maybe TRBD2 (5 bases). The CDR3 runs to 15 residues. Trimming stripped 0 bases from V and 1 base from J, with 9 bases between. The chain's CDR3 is CASSLALGIQETQYF. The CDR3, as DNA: TGTGCCAGCAGTTTAGCGCTCGGGATCCAAGAGACCCAGTACTTC.

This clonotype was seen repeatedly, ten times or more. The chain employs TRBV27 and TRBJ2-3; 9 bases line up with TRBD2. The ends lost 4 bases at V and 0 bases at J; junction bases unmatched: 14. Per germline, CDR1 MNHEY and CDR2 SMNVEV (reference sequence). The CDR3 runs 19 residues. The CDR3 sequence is CASSSLNMIAGASTDTQYF. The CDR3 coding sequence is TGTGCCAGCAGTTCCCTCAATATGATAGCGGGAGCTAGCACAGATACGCAGTATTTT.

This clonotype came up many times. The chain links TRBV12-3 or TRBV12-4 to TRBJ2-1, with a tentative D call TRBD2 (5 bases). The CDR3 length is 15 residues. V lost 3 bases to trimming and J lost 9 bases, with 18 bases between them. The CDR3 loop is CASSFVGVVVGEQFF. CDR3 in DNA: TGTGCCAGCAGTTTCGTGGGAGTGGTTGTGGGTGAGCAGTTCTTC.

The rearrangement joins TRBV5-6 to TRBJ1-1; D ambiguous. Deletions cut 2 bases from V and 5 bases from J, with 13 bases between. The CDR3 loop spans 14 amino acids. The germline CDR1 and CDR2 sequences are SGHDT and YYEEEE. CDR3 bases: TGTGCCAGCAGCTTACCCGACACGGGGACTGAAGCTTTCTTT. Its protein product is CASSLPDTGTEAFF. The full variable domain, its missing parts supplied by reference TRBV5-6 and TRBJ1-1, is DAGVTQSPTHLIKTRGQQVTLRCSPKSGHDTVSWYQQALGQGPQFIFQYYEEEERQRGNFPDRFSGHQFPNYSSELNVNALLLGDSALYLCASSLPDTGTEAFFGQGTRLTVV.

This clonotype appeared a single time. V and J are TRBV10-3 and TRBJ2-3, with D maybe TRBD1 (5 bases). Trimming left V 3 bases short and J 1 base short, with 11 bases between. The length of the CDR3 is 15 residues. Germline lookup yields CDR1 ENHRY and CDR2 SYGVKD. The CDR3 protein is CAISDRGAGTDTQYF. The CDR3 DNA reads TGTGCCATCAGTGATAGGGGCGCGGGCACAGATACGCAGTATTTT.

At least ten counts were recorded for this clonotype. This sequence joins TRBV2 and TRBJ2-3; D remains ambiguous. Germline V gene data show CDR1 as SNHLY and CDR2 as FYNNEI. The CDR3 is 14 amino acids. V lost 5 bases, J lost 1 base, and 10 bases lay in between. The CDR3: CASSLLLRTDTQYF. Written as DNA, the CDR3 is TGTGCCAGCAGTCTATTACTCCGCACAGATACGCAGTATTTT.

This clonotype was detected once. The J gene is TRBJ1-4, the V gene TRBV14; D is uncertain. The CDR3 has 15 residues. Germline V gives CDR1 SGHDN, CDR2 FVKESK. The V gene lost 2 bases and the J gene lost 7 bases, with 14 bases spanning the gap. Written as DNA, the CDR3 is TGTGCCAGCAGCCAAATTTCAGGTTTGGGTGAAAAACTGTTTTTT. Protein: CASSQISGLGEKLFF.

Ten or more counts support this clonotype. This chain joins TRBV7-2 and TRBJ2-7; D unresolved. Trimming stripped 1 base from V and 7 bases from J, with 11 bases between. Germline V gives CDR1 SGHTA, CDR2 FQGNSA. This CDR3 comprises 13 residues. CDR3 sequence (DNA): TGTGCCAGCAGCTTAGATATACGTTTAGAGCAGTACTTC. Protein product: CASSLDIRLEQYF.

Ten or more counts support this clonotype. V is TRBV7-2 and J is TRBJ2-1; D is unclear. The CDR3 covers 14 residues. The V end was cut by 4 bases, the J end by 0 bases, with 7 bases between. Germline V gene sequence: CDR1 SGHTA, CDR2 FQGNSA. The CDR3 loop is CASSSPASYNEQFF. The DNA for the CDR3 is TGTGCCAGCAGCTCACCCGCCTCCTACAATGAGCAGTTCTTC.

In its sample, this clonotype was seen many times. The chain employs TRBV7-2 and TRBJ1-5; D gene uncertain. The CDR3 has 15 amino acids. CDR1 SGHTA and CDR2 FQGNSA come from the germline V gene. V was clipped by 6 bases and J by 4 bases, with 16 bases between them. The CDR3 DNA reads TGTGCCAGCAGTACGGACGGAGCCCTAAATCAGCCCCAGCATTTT. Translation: CASSTDGALNQPQHF.

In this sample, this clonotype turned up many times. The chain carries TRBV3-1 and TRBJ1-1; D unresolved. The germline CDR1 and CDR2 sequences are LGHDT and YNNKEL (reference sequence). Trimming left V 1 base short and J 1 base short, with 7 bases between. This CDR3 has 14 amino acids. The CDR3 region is CASSQVESNTEAFF. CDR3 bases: TGTGCCAGCAGCCAAGTAGAGTCGAACACTGAAGCTTTCTTT. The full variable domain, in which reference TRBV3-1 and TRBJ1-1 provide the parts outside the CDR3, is DTAVSQTPKYLVTQMGNDKSIKCEQNLGHDTMYWYKQDSKKFLKIMFSYNNKELIINETVPNRFSPKSPDKAHLNLHINSLELGDSAVYFCASSQVESNTEAFFGQGTRLTVV.

The CDR3 nucleotides are TGTGCCAGCAGGAAGGTAGTTGCAACTAATGAAAAACTGTTTTTT. The encoded protein is CASRKVVATNEKLFF. The chain combines TRBV12-3 or TRBV12-4 with TRBJ1-4, with D unclear. This CDR3 has 15 residues. Trimming stripped 6 bases from V and 0 bases from J, with 11 bases between.

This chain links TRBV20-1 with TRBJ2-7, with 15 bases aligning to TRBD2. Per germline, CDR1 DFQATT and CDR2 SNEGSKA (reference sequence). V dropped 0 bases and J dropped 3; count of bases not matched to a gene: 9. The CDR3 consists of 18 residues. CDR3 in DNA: TGCAGTGCTAGAGATGGACTAGCGGGAGGGCCCCGGAGCTACGAGCAGTACTTC. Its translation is CSARDGLAGGPRSYEQYF.

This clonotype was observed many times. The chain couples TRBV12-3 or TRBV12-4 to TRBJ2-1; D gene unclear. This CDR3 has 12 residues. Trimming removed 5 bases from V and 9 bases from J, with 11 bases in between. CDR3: CASSPRRSEQFF. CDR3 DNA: TGTGCCAGCAGTCCCCGCCGTAGTGAGCAGTTCTTC.